These T cell receptor beta chains were read from a single sample in a study of breast tumors, draining lymph nodes, adjacent tissues. TCRdb reanalysed the multiplex PCR reads using MiXCR and keeps one entry per CDR3 protein. The sample holds around 130,000 distinct CDR3 sequences, around 21% seen once. Sequencing was performed on axillary lymph node tissue. Receptors originate from a female donor with breast cancer. Some clones in this sample may be carry-over from other donors' samples. CDR3s leave out the opening cysteine and the closing phenylalanine or tryptophan. D genes are given only for firm matches. Size values are once, few and many counts, or a class for expanded clones, and some rows have none.

few	TRBV20-1	TRBJ2-3	TRBD2	SARATSGSPFRTDTQY
many	TRBV10-3	TRBJ1-3	.	AISLAGASPGNTIY
many	TRBV20-1	TRBJ2-7	.	SASTGSLYEQY
many	TRBV24-1	TRBJ1-2	.	ATSDGGHNYGYT
many	TRBV12-3/TRBV12-4	TRBJ1-4	TRBD1	ASSSGTGTATNEKLF
.	TRBV3-1	TRBJ2-5	.	ASSHFLETQY
many	TRBV11-2	TRBJ2-7	.	ASSLGLGHSYEQY
many	TRBV4-1	TRBJ2-5	.	ASSQARELQETQY
many	TRBV2	TRBJ2-3	.	ASTDRVIRVSDTQY
many	TRBV20-1	TRBJ2-3	TRBD1	SAKDRGTVDTQY
once	TRBV6-1	TRBJ2-6	.	ASSGWGSHSGANVLT
few	TRBV7-8	TRBJ1-5	.	ASSFQGVQPQH
few	TRBV13	TRBJ2-1	.	ASSLAGYNAQF
few	TRBV3-1	TRBJ2-2	TRBD1	ASSSHGQDTGELF
many	TRBV3-1	TRBJ2-3	TRBD2	ASSQLAGGPSTDTQY
many	TRBV25-1	TRBJ1-2	.	ASSEWTVGNYGYT
many	TRBV2	TRBJ2-3	.	ASSALPDTQY
many	TRBV20-1	TRBJ2-1	TRBD2	SARGWEGLPSSYNEQF
few	TRBV19	TRBJ2-1	.	ASSTVGTYNEQF
many	TRBV7-9	TRBJ2-2	TRBD2	ASSFPRGGVTGELF
many	TRBV9	TRBJ2-1	.	ASSVAGRGSYNEQF
many	TRBV10-3	TRBJ2-7	.	AISSGTSSSYEQY
many	TRBV20-1	TRBJ2-3	.	SARRWVRWGAMDTQY
many	TRBV2	TRBJ1-2	.	ASKMTGGTNYGYT
.	TRBV30	TRBJ2-2	TRBD2	AWSYPLTSGALANTGELF
.	TRBV18	TRBJ1-4	.	ASSPRISGISNEKLF
many	TRBV5-4	TRBJ2-1	TRBD2	ASSGGLAVDNEQF
.	TRBV6-6	TRBJ1-5	.	ASSYSGRAGNQPQH
many	TRBV6-6	TRBJ1-3	.	ASTTGTLGNTIY
.	TRBV27	TRBJ2-1	TRBD2	ASSLVPLREGRWDEQF
many	TRBV10-3	TRBJ1-2	TRBD1	AIRTGGWEGYT
many	TRBV10-3	TRBJ2-2	.	AITAEPATGTGELF
many	TRBV20-1	TRBJ1-5	TRBD1	SASLGTGYNQPQH
.	TRBV2	TRBJ1-1	TRBD1	ATYRDRGTEAF
.	TRBV5-6	TRBJ2-5	.	ASTRSWETQY
many	TRBV24-1	TRBJ1-2	TRBD1	ATSAAEGRGDYGYT
many	TRBV29-1	TRBJ2-1	.	SVVRYSEQF
many	TRBV5-1	TRBJ2-5	.	ASSSRMGGMETQY
many	TRBV20-1	TRBJ2-2	.	SARDREKVGGELF
many	TRBV5-1	TRBJ2-1	TRBD1	ASSTGQGADEQF
many	TRBV29-1	TRBJ2-7	TRBD2	SAEGGTSSYEQY
.	TRBV29-1	TRBJ1-1	TRBD1	SVEGQGGGAEAF